This entry concerns a single T cell receptor (beta chain). Its specificity is not known. A junction end diverges from the germline sequence, so it may reflect a read error. Additional DNA sequences in this sample encode the identical CDR3. CDR3 size: 16 residues. From germline, CDR1 is SGHNT and CDR2 YYREEE (reference sequence). The sample comes from a study of graft-versus-host responses after intestinal transplantation. The overall study: Uniformly, recipients were administered anti-thymocyte globulin induction with subsequent tacrolimus and steroids for 2 to 3 years.

TCRdb keeps only in-frame clones here, not all; method: immunoSEQ multiplex PCR. The repertoire holds roughly 45,000 clones, about 94% seen once, with 1.6% in the top ten. Whole-study findings and limits: Allografts of patients with graft-donor T cell macrochimerism showed high graft-versus-host to host-versus-graft clone ratios.

The chain couples TRBV5-4 to TRBJ2-3; the match to TRBD2 covers 13 bases. This clonotype was sampled from a human patient who received an intestinal transplant, so some T cells may come from the graft donor. The sample here was PBMCs, taken around 48 weeks after intestinal transplant. The CDR3 region is CASSLELAGGPGTQYF. For the CDR3, the DNA is TGTGCTAGCAGCTTGGAACTAGCGGGGGGGCCGGGGACGCAGTATTTT.